The text below deals with one T cell receptor beta chain. Original processing methods: The authors estimated nucleated cell counts from reference gene primer amplification. Clones were sequenced by immunoSEQ multiplex PCR, and TCRdb holds only the in-frame ones, with some missing. D and trimming come from the DNA, and the V and J calls and clone size come from that table. The repertoire holds about 250,000 clones, around 88% seen once, with roughly 6% in the top ten. The data derive from a study of blood T cell repertoires in COVID-19. About the research overall: From the United States, Italy and Spain came samples of acute and convalescent COVID-19. T cells, B-cell-depleted T cells, or PBMCs provided the cDNA or gDNA that served as material.

Seattle's cohort entered during active infection and was followed longitudinally. The CDR3 length is 15 residues. CDR1 SGHTA and CDR2 FQGNSA come from the germline V gene. J was trimmed by 1 base and V by 0 bases; bases with no gene match: 2. The source of this sequence is a woman in her twenties or thirties with COVID-19, enrolled during active disease. This chain connects TRBV7-2 to TRBJ2-5, with 7 bases fitting TRBD2. Specimen: peripheral blood. CDR3 amino acids: CASSLAGGIQETQYF. In nucleotides, the CDR3 is TGTGCCAGCAGCTTAGCGGGGGGGATCCAAGAGACCCAGTACTTC.